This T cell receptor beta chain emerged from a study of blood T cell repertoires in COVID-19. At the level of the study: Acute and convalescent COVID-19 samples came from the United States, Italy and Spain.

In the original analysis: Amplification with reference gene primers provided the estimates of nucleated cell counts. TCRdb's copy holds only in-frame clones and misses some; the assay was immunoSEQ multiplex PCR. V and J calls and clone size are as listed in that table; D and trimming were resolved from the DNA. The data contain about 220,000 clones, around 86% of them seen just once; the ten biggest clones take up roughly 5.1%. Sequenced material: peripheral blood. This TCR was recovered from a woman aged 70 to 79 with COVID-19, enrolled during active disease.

CDR3 amino acids: CASSYSAIGGETQYF. In nucleotides, the CDR3 is TGTGCCAGCAGTTACTCAGCGATAGGAGGAGAGACCCAGTACTTC. The chain employs TRBV6-5 and TRBJ2-5, with a tentative D call TRBD2 (5 bases). Germline V gene lookup returns CDR1 MNHEY and CDR2 SVGAGI. Trimming removed 0 bases at V and 4 bases at J, with 12 bases between. This CDR3 spans 15 amino acids.